This T cell receptor beta chain was obtained from a study of OX40 agonist ivuxolimab in advanced cancers. Between the trimmed V and J ends, which lost 4 bases and 3 bases, there was a span of 18 bases. Germline loops: CDR1 SEHNR, CDR2 FQNEAQ (reference sequence). The CDR3 loop spans 16 amino acids. A word on this clone: What it recognizes is unknown.

Using immunoSEQ multiplex PCR, the repertoire was profiled, and TCRdb retains in-frame clones only, with some absent. The sample shows approximately 91,000 clones, 87% of them seen only once. Study-wide findings and caveats: The authors did not determine the antigen specificity of the expanded peripheral T cells. Normalized T-cell clonal expansion was also low in some nonresponders.

Sequencing was performed on CD4+ or CD8+ T cells sorted from blood, taken in a trial of the OX40 agonist ivuxolimab. This clonotype originated in an adult with an advanced solid tumor such as melanoma, head and neck, liver or kidney cancer. The rearrangement joins TRBV7-9 to TRBJ2-5; D tentatively fits TRBD1 or TRBD2 (6 bases each). For the CDR3, the DNA is TGTGCCAGCAGCTCCTTACGGGGGCGGTGGAAAGAGACCCAGTACTTC. It specifies CASSSLRGRWKETQYF.